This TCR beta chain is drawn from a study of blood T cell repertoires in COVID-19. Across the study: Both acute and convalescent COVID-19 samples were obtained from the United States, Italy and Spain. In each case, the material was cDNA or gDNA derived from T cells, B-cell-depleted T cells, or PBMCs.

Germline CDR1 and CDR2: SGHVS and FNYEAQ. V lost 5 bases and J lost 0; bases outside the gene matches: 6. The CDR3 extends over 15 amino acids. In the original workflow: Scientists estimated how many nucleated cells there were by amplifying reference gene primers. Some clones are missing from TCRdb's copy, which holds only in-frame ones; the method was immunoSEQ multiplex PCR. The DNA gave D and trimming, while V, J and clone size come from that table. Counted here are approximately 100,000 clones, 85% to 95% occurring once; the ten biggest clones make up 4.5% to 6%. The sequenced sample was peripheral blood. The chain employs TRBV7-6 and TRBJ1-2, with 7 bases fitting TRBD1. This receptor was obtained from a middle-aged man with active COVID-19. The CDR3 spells CASSAGQKANYGYTF. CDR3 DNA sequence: TGTGCCAGCAGCGCGGGACAGAAAGCTAACTATGGCTACACCTTC.